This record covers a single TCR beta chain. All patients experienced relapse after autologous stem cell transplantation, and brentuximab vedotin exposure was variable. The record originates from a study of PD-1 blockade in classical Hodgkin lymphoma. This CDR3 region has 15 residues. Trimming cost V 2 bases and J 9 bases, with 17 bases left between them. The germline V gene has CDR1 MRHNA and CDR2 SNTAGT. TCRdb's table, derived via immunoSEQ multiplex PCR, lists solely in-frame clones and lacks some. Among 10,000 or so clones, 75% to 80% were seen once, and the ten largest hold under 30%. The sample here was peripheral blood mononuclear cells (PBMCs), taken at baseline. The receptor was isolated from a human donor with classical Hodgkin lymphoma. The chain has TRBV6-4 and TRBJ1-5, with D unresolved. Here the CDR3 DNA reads TGTGCCAGCAGTGACGCCCGGACCGTCGGACGGCCCCAGCATTTT. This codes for CASSDARTVGRPQHF.